These 13 T cell receptor beta chains originate from one sample sequenced in a study of beta chain features in type 1 diabetes. Every isolated RNA sample was fully reverse transcribed, so sequencing captured expressed TCRB transcripts. Sequencing used immunoSEQ multiplex PCR; TCRdb keeps in-frame clones, though not all of them. Of approximately 730,000 clones in the sample, about an eighth were seen once. Their cognate antigens are unknown. Study results and limitations: For Type 1 diabetes patients, all four CD4+ subsets carried TCRB CDR3s that were moderately but significantly shorter.

The specimen sequenced was naive CD4+ T cells from blood. The receptors stem from a man aged 18 to 29 with type 1 diabetes.

This clone has just one count. The chain links TRBV11-2 to TRBJ2-7, with D uncertain. The CDR3 spans 13 residues. Trimming cost V 0 bases and J 7 bases, with 10 bases left between them. Germline CDR1 SGHAT, CDR2 FQNNGV. The CDR3 is CASSLDRLREQYF. As DNA, the CDR3 is TGTGCCAGCAGCTTAGATCGGCTGCGGGAGCAGTACTTC.

The gene calls are TRBV18 and TRBJ2-7, with 11 bases that match TRBD2. Germline assignment: CDR1 KGHSH and CDR2 LQKENI. The V and J ends lost 0 bases and 4 bases, in that order; junction bases with no gene match: 2. The CDR3 spans 15 residues. CDR3 sequence: CASSPPTSGVYEQYF. In DNA, the CDR3 is TGTGCCAGCTCACCACCGACTAGCGGGGTATACGAGCAGTACTTC.

This clone was observed a few times. The V and J genes are TRBV21-1 and TRBJ2-2; TRBD2 is taken as the D call from the table, unchecked against the DNA. TRBV21-1 is annotated as a pseudogene. The CDR3 has 14 amino acids. CDR3 loop: CASSGGGGTGELFF. The CDR3 nucleotides are TGTGCCAGCAGCGGGGGAGGTGGCACCGGGGAGCTGTTTTTT.

A note on this clone: At the DNA level, this CDR3 is encoded by other sequences in the same sample as well. The rearrangement joins TRBV7-9 to TRBJ2-2; D is unresolved. The V and J ends lost 2 bases and 4 bases respectively, with 5 bases between them. Germline assignment: CDR1 SEHNR and CDR2 FQNEAQ (reference sequence). The CDR3 extends over 13 amino acids. DNA of the CDR3: TGTGCCAGCAGCTTATCAATCACCGGGGAGCTGTTTTTT. Protein product: CASSLSITGELFF. The complete variable domain, with remaining parts taken from reference TRBV7-9 and TRBJ2-2, reads DTGVSQNPRHKITKRGQNVTFRCDPISEHNRLYWYRQTLGQGPEFLTYFQNEAQLEKSRLLSDRFSAERPKGSFSTLEIQRTEQGDSAMYLCASSLSITGELFFGEGSRLTVL.

This clone was seen a few times. The chain carries TRBV5-1 and TRBJ2-7; D ambiguous. The CDR3 is made up of 15 amino acids. V was pared by 2 bases and J by 2 bases, with 14 bases between. CDR1 is SGHRS and CDR2 is YFSETQ in the germline V gene. The CDR3 DNA sequence: TGCGCCAGCAGCTTTTCCGTGGCAGCTGCCTACGAGCAGTACTTC. This encodes CASSFSVAAAYEQYF. The whole variable domain, remainder taken from reference TRBV5-1 and TRBJ2-7, is KAGVTQTPRYLIKTRGQQVTLSCSPISGHRSVSWYQQTPGQGLQFLFEYFSETQRNKGNFPGRFSGRQFSNSRSEMNVSTLELGDSALYLCASSFSVAAAYEQYFGPGTRLTVT.

The V gene is TRBV19, the J gene TRBJ1-1; D is ambiguous. Trimming took off 3 bases at V and 1 base at J, with 6 bases between the two ends. The CDR3 is 13 amino acids. The germline CDR1 and CDR2 sequences are LNHDA and SQIVND (reference sequence). The CDR3 coding sequence is TGTGCCAGTAGTATGATTGAGAACACTGAAGCTTTCTTT. Its translation is CASSMIENTEAFF.

V is TRBV28 and J is TRBJ2-1, with D maybe TRBD2 (6 bases). The CDR3 is 11 amino acids. The germline CDR1 and CDR2 sequences are MDHEN and SYDVKM. V was cut by 5 bases and J by 15 bases, with 14 bases left in between. The chain's CDR3 is CASSLRQRVFF. CDR3 in DNA: TGTGCCAGCAGTCTACGACAGCGGGTGTTCTTC.

This clone was seen a few times. The V gene is TRBV29-1, the J gene TRBJ2-3; D is uncertain. Germline V gene lookup returns CDR1 SQVTM and CDR2 ANQGSEA. The CDR3 loop spans 11 amino acids. The V gene lost 7 bases and the J gene lost 2 bases, with 7 bases spanning the gap. This CDR3 is CSGANTDTQYF. In nucleotides, the CDR3 is TGCAGCGGTGCCAACACAGATACGCAGTATTTT.

This clone came up a few times. The chain couples TRBV10-3 to TRBJ2-3; D may be TRBD1 or TRBD2 (6 bases each). CDR1 and CDR2 from the germline V gene are ENHRY and SYGVKD. V lost 4 bases and J 7 bases, leaving 15 bases between the germline ends. The CDR3 loop spans 14 amino acids. The CDR3 sequence: CAISANGGQYTQYF. The CDR3 DNA is TGTGCCATCAGTGCCAACGGGGGACAATATACGCAGTATTTT.

This clone turned up a few times. V is TRBV30 and J is TRBJ1-5, with D perhaps matching TRBD1 (5 bases). Germline V gives CDR1 GTSNPN, CDR2 SVGIG (reference sequence). The CDR3 runs 13 residues. V was cut by 2 bases and J by 6 bases, with 11 bases left in between. The CDR3 is CAWSSPGSQPQHF. CDR3 DNA: TGTGCCTGGAGTTCACCAGGGAGTCAGCCCCAGCATTTT.

Comments on this clone: Germline and junction disagree at one end, which may indicate a read error. V gene TRBV9 combines with J gene TRBJ2-2; 11 bases agree with TRBD2. Germline V gene lookup returns CDR1 SGDLS and CDR2 YYNGEE. The CDR3 totals 14 residues. The CDR3 is CASTSGGNTGELFF. CDR3 DNA: TGTGCAAGCACTAGCGGGGGGAACACCGGGGAGCTGTTTTTT.

The rearrangement links TRBV28 to TRBJ2-3; possible D gene TRBD1, 6 bases. Germline V gene sequence: CDR1 MDHEN, CDR2 SYDVKM. V was pared by 6 bases and J by 2 bases, with 12 bases between. CDR3 length: 14 residues. The CDR3 spells CASSPTGFTDTQYF. The CDR3, as DNA: TGTGCCAGCAGCCCGACAGGCTTCACAGATACGCAGTATTTT.

The V gene is TRBV18, the J gene TRBJ1-5; the D gene is possibly TRBD1 (5 bases). Germline CDR1 and CDR2: KGHSH and LQKENI. V was trimmed by 4 bases and J by 3 bases, leaving 10 bases between them. CDR3 length equals 14 residues. The CDR3 reads CASSHDSNNQPQHF. Written as DNA, the CDR3 is TGTGCCAGCTCACACGACAGCAACAATCAGCCCCAGCATTTT.